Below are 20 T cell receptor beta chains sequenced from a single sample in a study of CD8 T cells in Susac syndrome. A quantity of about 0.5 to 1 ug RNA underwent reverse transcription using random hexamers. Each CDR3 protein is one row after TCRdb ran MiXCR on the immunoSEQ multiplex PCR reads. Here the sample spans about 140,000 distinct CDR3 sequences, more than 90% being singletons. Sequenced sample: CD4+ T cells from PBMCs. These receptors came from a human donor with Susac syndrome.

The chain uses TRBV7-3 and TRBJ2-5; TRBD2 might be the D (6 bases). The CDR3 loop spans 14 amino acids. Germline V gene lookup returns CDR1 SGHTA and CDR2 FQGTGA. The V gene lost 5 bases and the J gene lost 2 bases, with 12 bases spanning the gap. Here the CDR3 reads CASSVTGGQETQYF. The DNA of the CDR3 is TGTGCCAGCAGCGTTACCGGGGGACAAGAGACCCAGTACTTC.

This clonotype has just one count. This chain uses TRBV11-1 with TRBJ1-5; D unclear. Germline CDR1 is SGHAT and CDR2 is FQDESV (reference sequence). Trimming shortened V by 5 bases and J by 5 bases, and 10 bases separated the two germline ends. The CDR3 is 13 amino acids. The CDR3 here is CASSAWADQPQHF. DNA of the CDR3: TGTGCCAGCAGCGCGTGGGCGGATCAGCCCCAGCATTTT. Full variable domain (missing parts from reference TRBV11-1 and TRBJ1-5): EAEVAQSPRYKITEKSQAVAFWCDPISGHATLYWYRQILGQGPELLVQFQDESVVDDSQLPKDRFSAERLKGVDSTLKIQPAELGDSAMYLCASSAWADQPQHFGDGTRLSIL.

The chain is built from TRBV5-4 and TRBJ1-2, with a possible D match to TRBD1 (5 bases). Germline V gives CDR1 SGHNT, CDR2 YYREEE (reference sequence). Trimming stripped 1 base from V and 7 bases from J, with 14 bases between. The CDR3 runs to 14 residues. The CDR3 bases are TGTGCCAGCAGCTTGCCTGACAGTACATCTGGCTACACCTTC. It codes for CASSLPDSTSGYTF.

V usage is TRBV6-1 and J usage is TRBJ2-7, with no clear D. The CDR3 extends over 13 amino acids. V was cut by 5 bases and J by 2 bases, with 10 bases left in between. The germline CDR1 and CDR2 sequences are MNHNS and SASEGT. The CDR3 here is CASSPLETYEQYF. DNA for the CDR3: TGTGCCAGCAGTCCTCTAGAGACCTACGAGCAGTACTTC.

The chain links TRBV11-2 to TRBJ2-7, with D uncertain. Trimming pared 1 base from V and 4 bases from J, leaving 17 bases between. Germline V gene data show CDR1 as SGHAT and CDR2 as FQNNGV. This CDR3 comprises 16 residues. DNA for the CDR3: TGTGCCAGCAGCTTAGTTAGTTCGGAAACCCCATACGAGCAGTACTTC. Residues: CASSLVSSETPYEQYF.

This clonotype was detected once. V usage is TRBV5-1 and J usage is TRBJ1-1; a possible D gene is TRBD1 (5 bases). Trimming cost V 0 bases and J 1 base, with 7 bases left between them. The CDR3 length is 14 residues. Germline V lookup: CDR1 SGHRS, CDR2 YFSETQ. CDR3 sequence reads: CASSLVRGNTEAFF. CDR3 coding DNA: TGCGCCAGCAGCTTGGTAAGGGGGAACACTGAAGCTTTCTTT. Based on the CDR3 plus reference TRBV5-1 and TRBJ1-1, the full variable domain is KAGVTQTPRYLIKTRGQQVTLSCSPISGHRSVSWYQQTPGQGLQFLFEYFSETQRNKGNFPGRFSGRQFSNSRSEMNVSTLELGDSALYLCASSLVRGNTEAFFGQGTRLTVV.

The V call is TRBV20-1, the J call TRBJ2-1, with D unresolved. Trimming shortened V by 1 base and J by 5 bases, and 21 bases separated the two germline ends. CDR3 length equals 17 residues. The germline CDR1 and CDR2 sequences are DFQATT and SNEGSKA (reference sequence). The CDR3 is CSARVSLGLEFNNEQFF. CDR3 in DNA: TGCAGTGCTAGAGTTTCGTTAGGGCTAGAGTTCAACAATGAGCAGTTCTTC.

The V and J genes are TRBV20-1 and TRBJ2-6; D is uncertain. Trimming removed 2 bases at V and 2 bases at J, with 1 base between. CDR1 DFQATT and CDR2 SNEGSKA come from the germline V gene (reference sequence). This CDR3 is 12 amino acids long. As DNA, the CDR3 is TGCAGTGCTAGACCTGGGGCCAACGTCCTGACTTTC. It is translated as CSARPGANVLTF.

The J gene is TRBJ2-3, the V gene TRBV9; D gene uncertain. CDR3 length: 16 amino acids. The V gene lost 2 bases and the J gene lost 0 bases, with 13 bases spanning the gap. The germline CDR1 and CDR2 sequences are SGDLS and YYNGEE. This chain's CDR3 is CASSVHPAMSTDTQYF. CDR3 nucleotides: TGTGCCAGCAGCGTTCATCCTGCCATGAGCACAGATACGCAGTATTTT.

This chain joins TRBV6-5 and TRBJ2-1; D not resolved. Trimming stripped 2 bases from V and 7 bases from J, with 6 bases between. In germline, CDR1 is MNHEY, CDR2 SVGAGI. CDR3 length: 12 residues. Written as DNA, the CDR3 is TGTGCCAGCAGTTACCAATTTAATGAGCAGTTCTTC. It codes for CASSYQFNEQFF.

This CDR3 reads CSASKPRTGGARYGYTF. The CDR3 nucleotides are TGCAGTGCTAGTAAGCCCCGGACAGGGGGCGCGCGTTATGGCTACACCTTC. The gene calls are TRBV20-1 and TRBJ1-2, with 11 bases identical to TRBD1. This CDR3 has 17 amino acids. From germline, CDR1 is DFQATT and CDR2 SNEGSKA (reference sequence). Trimming removed 3 bases from V and 5 bases from J; junction bases left unmatched: 14.

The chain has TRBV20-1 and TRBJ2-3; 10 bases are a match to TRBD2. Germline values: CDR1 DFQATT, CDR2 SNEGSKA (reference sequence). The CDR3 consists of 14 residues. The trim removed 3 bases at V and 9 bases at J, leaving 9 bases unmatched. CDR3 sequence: CSARASGGSGTQYF. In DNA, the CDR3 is TGCAGTGCTAGGGCTAGCGGGGGTTCTGGGACGCAGTATTTT.

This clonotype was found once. The CDR3, as DNA: TGTGCCAGCAGAGGACTAGCGGGTGGGTACTACGAGCAGTACTTC. This translates into CASRGLAGGYYEQYF. This chain joins TRBV12-3 or TRBV12-4 and TRBJ2-7, with 11 bases matching TRBD2. This CDR3 region has 15 residues. V dropped 6 bases and J dropped 3; count of bases not matched to a gene: 7.

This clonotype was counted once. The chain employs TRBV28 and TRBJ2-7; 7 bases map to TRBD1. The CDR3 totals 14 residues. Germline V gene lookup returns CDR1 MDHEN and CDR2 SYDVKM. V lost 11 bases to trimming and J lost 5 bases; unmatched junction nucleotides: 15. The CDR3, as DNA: TGTGCCCACTCGGAAGGGACAGCGGTGAACGAGCAGTACTTC. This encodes CAHSEGTAVNEQYF. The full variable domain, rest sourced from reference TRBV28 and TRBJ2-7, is DVKVTQSSRYLVKRTGEKVFLECVQDMDHENMFWYRQDPGLGLRLIYFSYDVKMKEKGDIPEGYSVSREKKERFSLILESASTNQTSMYLCAHSEGTAVNEQYFGPGTRLTVT.

The DNA of the CDR3 is TGTGCCAGCAGCACCGGGACGGCGAAAAACATTCAGTACTTC. This translates into CASSTGTAKNIQYF. The V call is TRBV12-3 or TRBV12-4, the J call TRBJ2-4; D possibly matches TRBD1 or TRBD2 (5 bases each). V was shortened by 6 bases and J by 4 bases, with 13 bases between the two germline ends. The CDR3 totals 14 residues.

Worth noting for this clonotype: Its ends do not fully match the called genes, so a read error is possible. The CDR3 loop reads CASSQDRASGAVF. CDR3 nucleotide sequence: TGTGCCAGCAGCCAAGATCGGGCTAGCGGAGCAGTATTC. The chain is built from TRBV3-1 and TRBJ2-5, with 7 bases that match TRBD2. The CDR3 runs to 13 residues. The germline gives CDR1 LGHDT, CDR2 YNNKEL (reference sequence).

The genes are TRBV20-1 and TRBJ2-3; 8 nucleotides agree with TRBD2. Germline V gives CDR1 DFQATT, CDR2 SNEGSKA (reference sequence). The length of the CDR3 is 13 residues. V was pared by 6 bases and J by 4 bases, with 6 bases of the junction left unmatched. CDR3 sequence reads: CSATGTRADTQYF. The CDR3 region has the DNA TGCAGTGCCACCGGGACTAGAGCAGATACGCAGTATTTT.

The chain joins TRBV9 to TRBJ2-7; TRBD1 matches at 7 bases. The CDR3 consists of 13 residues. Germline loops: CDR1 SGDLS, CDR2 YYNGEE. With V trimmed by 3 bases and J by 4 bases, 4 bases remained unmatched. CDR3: CASSGQGAYEQYF. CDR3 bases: TGTGCCAGCAGCGGACAGGGTGCTTACGAGCAGTACTTC. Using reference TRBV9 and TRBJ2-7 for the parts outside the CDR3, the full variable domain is DSGVTQTPKHLITATGQRVTLRCSPRSGDLSVYWYQQSLDQGLQFLIQYYNGEERAKGNILERFSAQQFPDLHSELNLSSLELGDSALYFCASSGQGAYEQYFGPGTRLTVT.

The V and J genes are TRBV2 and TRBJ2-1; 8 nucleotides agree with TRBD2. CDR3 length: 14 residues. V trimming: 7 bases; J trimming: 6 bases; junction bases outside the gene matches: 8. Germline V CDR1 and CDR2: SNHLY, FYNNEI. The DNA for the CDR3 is TGTGCCAGCAACGGGGGAAGCGGGGGCAATGAGCAGTTCTTC. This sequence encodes CASNGGSGGNEQFF.

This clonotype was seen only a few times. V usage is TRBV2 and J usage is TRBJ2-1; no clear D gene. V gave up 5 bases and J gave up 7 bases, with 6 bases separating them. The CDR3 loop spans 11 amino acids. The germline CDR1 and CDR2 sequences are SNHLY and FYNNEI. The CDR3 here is CASSNDNEQFF. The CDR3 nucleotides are TGTGCCAGCAGTAATGATAATGAGCAGTTCTTC.